The 14 T cell receptor beta chains in this list originate from one sample, sequenced in a study of human T cells and chemical hapten exposure. The time point: patch test 1, 2 weeks after DPC sensitization. Documented treatment: therapeutic diphenylcyclopropenone sensitization with weekly scalp DPC. TCRdb fed the RACE reads into MiXCR, producing one record per CDR3 protein. Of about 82,000 distinct CDR3 sequences listed, around 11% were seen once; the top ten hold around 4.4%. The starting material was whole blood, obtained in connection with sensitization to the hapten diphenylcyclopropenone (DPC). These receptors all come from a woman between 50 and 59 years old with alopecia areata. Some clones in this sample may be carry-over from other donors' samples.

This clonotype was picked up a small number of times. A junction boundary mismatches the germline segment, possibly from a read error. The gene calls are TRBV28 and TRBJ2-1; 10 bases are a match to TRBD2. CDR3 length: 16 residues. Per the germline V gene, CDR1 is MDHEN and CDR2 is SYDVKM. CDR3 residues: CASGGMGEREGPAAIF. In nucleotides, the CDR3 is TGTGCCAGCGGGGGAATGGGGGAGCGGGAGGGCCCCGCCGCAATCTTC.

This clonotype was recorded at least ten times. The junction departs from the called germline gene at one end, perhaps through a read error. The rearrangement joins TRBV7-7 to TRBJ2-2; the D is unclear. The germline V gene encodes CDR1 SSHAT and CDR2 FNYEAQ (reference sequence). The CDR3 runs to 15 residues. This CDR3 is CASSRGDANTGELFF. DNA for the CDR3: TGTGCTAGCAGCCGCGGCGACGCGAACACCGGGGAGCTGTTTTTT. The variable domain in full, completed from reference TRBV7-7 and TRBJ2-2, reads GAGVSQSPRYKVTKRGQDVTLRCDPISSHATLYWYQQALGQGPEFLTYFNYEAQPDKSGLPSDRFSAERPEGSISTLTIQRTEQRDSAMYRCASSRGDANTGELFFGEGSRLTVL.

The chain links TRBV6-1 to TRBJ1-1; D possibly corresponds to TRBD1 (5 bases). This CDR3 spans 15 amino acids. The V end was cut by 0 bases, the J end by 4 bases, with 12 bases between. Germline V CDR1 and CDR2: MNHNS, SASEGT. The CDR3 loop is CASSEAHQGLTEAFF. CDR3 in DNA: TGTGCCAGCAGTGAAGCGCATCAGGGCCTCACTGAAGCTTTCTTT.

This clonotype was detected only a few times. The chain links TRBV5-1 to TRBJ2-4; D is unresolved. CDR3 length: 14 amino acids. V was clipped by 0 bases and J by 8 bases, with 12 bases between them. Germline V gene lookup returns CDR1 SGHRS and CDR2 YFSETQ. This CDR3 is CASSLDSGSHIQYF. In DNA, the CDR3 is TGCGCCAGCAGCTTGGACTCAGGCAGTCACATTCAGTACTTC. Filled out from reference TRBV5-1 and TRBJ2-4, the complete variable domain reads KAGVTQTPRYLIKTRGQQVTLSCSPISGHRSVSWYQQTPGQGLQFLFEYFSETQRNKGNFPGRFSGRQFSNSRSEMNVSTLELGDSALYLCASSLDSGSHIQYFGAGTRLSVL.

The chain combines TRBV18 with TRBJ1-4; D is unclear. The CDR3 loop spans 17 amino acids. From germline, CDR1 is KGHSH and CDR2 LQKENI. The V end lost 2 bases, the J end lost 1 base, and 14 bases lay between the germline ends. In nucleotides, the CDR3 is TGTGCCAGCTCACCAGAACTTCTGGGTGGAACTAATGAAAAACTGTTTTTT. This gives the protein CASSPELLGGTNEKLFF.

This clonotype was counted only a few times. The V gene is TRBV20-1, the J gene TRBJ1-2; D uncertain. Germline-derived CDR1 and CDR2 are DFQATT and SNEGSKA (reference sequence). The CDR3 is made up of 12 amino acids. Trimming left V 3 bases short and J 6 bases short, with 11 bases between. This CDR3 is CSASGRPDGYTF. In nucleotides, the CDR3 is TGCAGTGCTAGTGGGCGCCCAGATGGCTACACCTTC.

This clonotype was recorded many times. The rearrangement uses TRBV7-9 and TRBJ2-1; D not resolved. The V gene lost 5 bases and the J gene lost 8 bases, with 13 bases spanning the gap. In germline, CDR1 is SEHNR, CDR2 FQNEAQ (reference sequence). The CDR3 contains 13 residues. This chain's CDR3 is CASSHLTGHEQFF. CDR3 sequence (DNA): TGTGCCAGCAGCCATTTGACCGGGCATGAGCAGTTCTTC. Full variable domain (outside the CDR3, taken from reference TRBV7-9 and TRBJ2-1): DTGVSQNPRHKITKRGQNVTFRCDPISEHNRLYWYRQTLGQGPEFLTYFQNEAQLEKSRLLSDRFSAERPKGSFSTLEIQRTEQGDSAMYLCASSHLTGHEQFFGPGTRLTVL.

At least ten counts were recorded for this clonotype. This rearrangement joins TRBV4-3 to TRBJ1-2; TRBD1 might be the D (6 bases). The CDR3 loop spans 14 amino acids. Trimming pared 3 bases from V and 4 bases from J, leaving 12 bases between. Germline V gives CDR1 LGHNA, CDR2 YSLEER. The CDR3 DNA is TGCGCCAGCAGCCACACAGGGACGGTCTATGGCTACACCTTC. Residues: CASSHTGTVYGYTF.

This clonotype has a handful of counts. The chain recombines TRBV19 with TRBJ1-2, with D tentatively TRBD1 (5 bases). The V end was cut by 10 bases, the J end by 4 bases, with 22 bases between. Germline-derived CDR1 and CDR2 are LNHDA and SQIVND (reference sequence). The CDR3 loop spans 15 amino acids. The CDR3 coding sequence is TGTGCCATCTCCGCCCCGGGCAGGGCCCCCTATGGCTACACCTTC. It yields the protein CAISAPGRAPYGYTF.

In its sample, this clonotype was seen many times. V is TRBV27 and J is TRBJ1-5; possible D gene TRBD1, 6 bases. CDR1 and CDR2 (germline): MNHEY, SMNVEV (reference sequence). The CDR3 sequence is 13 residues long. V dropped 5 bases and J dropped 11 bases, with 16 bases sitting between them. CDR3 bases: TGTGCCAGCAGTAAGGGACGTCAGGGGACCCAGCATTTT. This encodes CASSKGRQGTQHF.

The chain links TRBV7-2 to TRBJ2-5, with 7 bases lining up with TRBD1. V was clipped by 5 bases and J by 5 bases; unmatched bases: 8. Germline CDR1 and CDR2: SGHTA and FQGNSA. This CDR3 comprises 14 residues. The CDR3 region is CASSNYRGRETQYF. CDR3 bases: TGTGCCAGCAGCAACTACAGGGGCCGGGAGACCCAGTACTTC.

This clonotype was observed many times. The chain carries TRBV4-3 and TRBJ1-2, with 8 bases aligning to TRBD1. J was trimmed by 3 bases and V by 0 bases; bases with no gene match: 3. This CDR3 is 15 amino acids long. Germline-derived CDR1 and CDR2 are LGHNA and YSLEER. The CDR3, as DNA: TGCGCCAGCAGCCAAGAGGACAGGGAGTACTATGGCTACACCTTC. As protein: CASSQEDREYYGYTF.

This clonotype has a count of ten or more. The chain is built from TRBV29-1 and TRBJ1-1; D gene uncertain. CDR3 length: 11 residues. Germline loops: CDR1 SQVTM, CDR2 ANQGSEA. V lost 6 bases and J 2 bases, leaving 7 bases between the germline ends. In DNA form, the CDR3 reads TGCAGCGTGCCGGATAACACTGAAGCTTTCTTT. Translation gives CSVPDNTEAFF.

Remarks on this clonotype: A read error may account for a junction end that differs from germline. The chain couples TRBV24-1 to TRBJ2-3; TRBD1 matches at 7 bases. Germline CDR1 and CDR2: KGHDR and SFDVKD. This CDR3 contains 16 residues. The CDR3 bases are TGTGCCGCCAGTGATACCGGGACAGTTTTCACAGATACGCAGTATTTT. It specifies CAASDTGTVFTDTQYF.